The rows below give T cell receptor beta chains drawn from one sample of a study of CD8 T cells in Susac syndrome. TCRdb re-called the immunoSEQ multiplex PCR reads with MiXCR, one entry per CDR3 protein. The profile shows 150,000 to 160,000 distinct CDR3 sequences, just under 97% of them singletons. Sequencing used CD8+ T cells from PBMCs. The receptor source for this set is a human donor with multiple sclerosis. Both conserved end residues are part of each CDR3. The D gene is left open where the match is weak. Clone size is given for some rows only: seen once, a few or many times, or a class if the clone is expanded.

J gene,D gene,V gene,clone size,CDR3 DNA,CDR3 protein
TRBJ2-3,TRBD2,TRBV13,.,TGTGCCAGCAGTTGGGACGAGCGGGGGGGCCTCACAGATACGCAGTATTTT,CASSWDERGGLTDTQYF
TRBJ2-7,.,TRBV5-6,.,TGTGCCAGCAGCCGCCCGGCAGATACCTACGAGCAGTACTTC,CASSRPADTYEQYF
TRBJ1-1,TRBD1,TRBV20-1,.,TGCAGTGCTGGGAAGACAGGGGAAGGAGACACTGAAGCTTTCTTT,CSAGKTGEGDTEAFF
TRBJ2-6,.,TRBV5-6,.,TGTGCCAGCAGCCTGCTCGAGGACGTCCTGACTTTC,CASSLLEDVLTF
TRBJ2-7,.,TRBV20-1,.,TGCAGTGCTAGAGGGGACCTCTCCTACGAGCAGTACTTC,CSARGDLSYEQYF
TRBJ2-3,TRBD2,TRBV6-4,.,TGTGCCAGCAGTGACGGGTCGGGGGGGCCGGCAGATACGCAGTATTTT,CASSDGSGGPADTQYF
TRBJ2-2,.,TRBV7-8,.,TGTGCCAGCAGCGCATTACCGGGACCCGACTACACCGGGGAGCTGTTTTTT,CASSALPGPDYTGELFF
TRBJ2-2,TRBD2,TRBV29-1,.,TGCAGCGTTGAAAACGGGGGGGCCCCCGGGGAGCTGTTTTTT,CSVENGGAPGELFF
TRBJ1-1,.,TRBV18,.,TGTGCCAGCTCACCTCGGCAGTTTGACACTGAAGCTTTCTTT,CASSPRQFDTEAFF
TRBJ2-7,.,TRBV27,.,TGTGCCAGCAGTTTATACCCCTCGGACATAGCGAGCTCCTACGAGCAGTACTTC,CASSLYPSDIASSYEQYF
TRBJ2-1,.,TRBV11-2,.,TGTGCCAGCAGCTTGCCACCTTCTAGGGGCAATGAGCAGTTCTTC,CASSLPPSRGNEQFF
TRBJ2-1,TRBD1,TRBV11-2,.,TGTGCCAGCACCCTTCTCGACAGGGATGATGAGCAGTTCTTC,CASTLLDRDDEQFF
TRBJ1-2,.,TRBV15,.,TGTGCCACCAGCAGAGCCTCTGGAGGCTATGGCTACACCTTC,CATSRASGGYGYTF
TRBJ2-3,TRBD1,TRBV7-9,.,TGTGCCAGCTTGGACAGGCGCACAGATACGCAGTATTTT,CASLDRRTDTQYF
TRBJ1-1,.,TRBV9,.,TGTGCCAGCAGCCATAGGACAGCGAGGACTGAAGCTTTCTTT,CASSHRTARTEAFF
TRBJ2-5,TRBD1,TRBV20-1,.,TGCAGTGCTAGAGATCATCGGACAGGCCTCGAAGAGACCCAGTACTTC,CSARDHRTGLEETQYF
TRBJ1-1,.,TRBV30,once,TGTGCCTGGAGTGTGGGGCGGGGGGCGAACACTGAAGCTTTCTTT,CAWSVGRGANTEAFF